The clone carrying this TCR beta chain was picked up many times. V shed 2 bases and J shed 0 bases, with 4 bases lying between them. This CDR3 is 13 amino acids long. These data originate in a study of tumor-infiltrating lymphocytes in primary liver carcinoma. A constant-region primer served to make TCR beta cDNA from about 0.5 ug total RNA. Libraries covering TCR beta were generated through three nested multiplex PCR rounds (using a slightly modified ARM-PCR). The first two PCR rounds used TRBV1-TRBV30 primers with a Cbeta primer, 9 to 10 cycles each. Each CDR3 protein is one row after TCRdb ran MiXCR on the multiplex PCR reads. The table includes 250,000 to 400,000 distinct CDR3 sequences, over 55% detected once. It was unsorted whole blood that yielded blood RNA, and germline DNA was also extracted.

What was sequenced was peripheral blood. The chain employs TRBV12-3 or TRBV12-4 and TRBJ2-5; the D is unclear. This TCR was sampled from a man in his forties with primary liver carcinoma and hepatitis B virus infection. In DNA form, the CDR3 reads TGTGCCAGCAGTTTATTCCACCAAGAGACCCAGTACTTC. It encodes CASSLFHQETQYF.